This TCR beta chain was identified during a study of blood T cell repertoires in COVID-19. Source study methods: Estimates of nucleated cell counts were drawn from the amplification of reference gene primers. Libraries were prepared by immunoSEQ multiplex PCR; TCRdb keeps only in-frame clonotypes and omits some of them. D and trimming come from the DNA, and the V and J calls and clone size come from that table. The sample yields 150,000 to 200,000 clones, nearly 90% seen once. J gave up 11 bases and V 4 bases, and 3 bases lay outside the gene matches. Germline V CDR1 and CDR2: SGHNT, YYREEE (reference sequence). The CDR3 contains 11 residues.

The chain has TRBV5-4 and TRBJ2-1; 7 positions match TRBD2. The sample was peripheral blood. The source of this sequence is a man younger than 30 who had recovered from COVID-19. The CDR3 region is CASSGGGKQFF. For the CDR3, the DNA is TGTGCCAGCAGCGGGGGGGGGAAGCAGTTCTTC.